A selection of T cell receptor beta chains follows, all from one sample in a study of cytomegalovirus exposure and HLA in healthy donors. Only in-frame clones appear in the TCRdb table, and some are missing; sequencing was by immunoSEQ multiplex PCR. The data show some 84,000 clones, roughly 93% seen once. Input material: PBMCs. Receptors were obtained from a man younger than 40 in good health and CMV-seronegative. Each CDR3 is given with its conserved first and last residue. D genes are given only for firm matches.

TRBV29-1	TRBJ1-5	NA	CSVGGGDQPQHF
TRBV28	TRBJ2-1	NA	CASSFTGPLYNEQFF
TRBV25-1	TRBJ1-2	NA	CASSGGFPKSYGYTF
TRBV19	TRBJ1-5	NA	CASSIAATRAGQPQHF
TRBV5-1	TRBJ2-7	NA	CASSRGGQAISYEQYF
TRBV27	TRBJ2-5	NA	CASSLSGLWETQYF
TRBV5-1	TRBJ1-6	NA	CASSPEGGSPLHF
TRBV6-5	TRBJ2-2	NA	CASTRGADTGELFF
TRBV28	TRBJ2-1	NA	CASTSGGSPSSYNEQFF
TRBV19	TRBJ1-2	NA	CAAAGNGYTF
TRBV6-4	TRBJ2-7	TRBD1	CASSIDREEEQYF
TRBV6-1	TRBJ2-7	NA	CASSGSYEQYF
TRBV5-6	TRBJ1-4	NA	CASSLLQIATNEKLFF
TRBV7-3	TRBJ1-1	TRBD1	CASSTTGENTEAFF
TRBV19	TRBJ2-1	TRBD2	CASRTSAGESSRQFF
TRBV6-6	TRBJ1-1	NA	CASSYPTFTEAFF
TRBV6-1	TRBJ2-7	NA	CASSERTTGTPREQYF
TRBV21-1	TRBJ2-3	NA	CASSKGVGVAAGADTQYF
TRBV7-8	TRBJ1-1	NA	CASSYLLGFDTEAFF
TRBV5-6	TRBJ1-1	NA	CASSPIGGTEAFF
TRBV5-3	TRBJ1-2	TRBD1	CARSFIGTGCTF
TRBV4-2	TRBJ1-3	NA	CASSQLQGPGNTIYF
TRBV28	TRBJ2-1	NA	CASSSAGQPTYNEQFF
TRBV5-1	TRBJ1-2	NA	CASSLGVLGGYTF
TRBV9	TRBJ1-1	NA	CASSPRGSSTEAFF
TRBV10-1	TRBJ2-1	NA	CASSGTNSYNEQFF
TRBV2	TRBJ2-4	NA	CASEKGRSGVKYF
TRBV7-2	TRBJ2-1	NA	CASSEREYYNEQFF
TRBV4-2	TRBJ1-1	NA	CATKWRSGEAFF
TRBV19	TRBJ2-1	NA	CASSDHVTGDWDEQFF
TRBV4-1	TRBJ1-6	NA	CASSQGQAAFYNSPLHF
TRBV5-5	TRBJ1-1	NA	CASSPDSVGVSMYTEAFF
TRBV28	TRBJ2-7	NA	CASSSPGESGYSYEQYF
TRBV29-1	TRBJ2-1	NA	CSVRPRGLYNEQFF
TRBV18	TRBJ1-6	NA	CASSRERNSPLHF
TRBV6-5	TRBJ1-1	NA	CASTSFMNTEAFF
TRBV7-9	TRBJ1-4	NA	CASSHTGLELFF
TRBV7-6	TRBJ1-4	TRBD1	CASSATGGGSEKLFF
TRBV11-2	TRBJ2-1	NA	CASSPLRYNEQFF
TRBV18	TRBJ1-2	NA	CASSPDSRYGYTF
TRBV30	TRBJ2-2	NA	CAWSVTMNTGELFF
TRBV5-6	TRBJ2-7	TRBD1	CASSQTGFYEQYF
TRBV18	TRBJ2-2	TRBD1	CASSPVAGTGGFAGELFF
TRBV11-1	TRBJ2-1	TRBD2	CASSLATLAGGYNEQFF
TRBV5-1	TRBJ2-6	NA	CASSGDRVLYSGPANVLTF
TRBV6-6	TRBJ2-1	TRBD1	CASSLRDRENNEQFF
TRBV5-4	TRBJ1-1	TRBD1	CASSNTGTGQAFF
TRBV10-3	TRBJ2-7	TRBD1	CAISQDRGFEQYF